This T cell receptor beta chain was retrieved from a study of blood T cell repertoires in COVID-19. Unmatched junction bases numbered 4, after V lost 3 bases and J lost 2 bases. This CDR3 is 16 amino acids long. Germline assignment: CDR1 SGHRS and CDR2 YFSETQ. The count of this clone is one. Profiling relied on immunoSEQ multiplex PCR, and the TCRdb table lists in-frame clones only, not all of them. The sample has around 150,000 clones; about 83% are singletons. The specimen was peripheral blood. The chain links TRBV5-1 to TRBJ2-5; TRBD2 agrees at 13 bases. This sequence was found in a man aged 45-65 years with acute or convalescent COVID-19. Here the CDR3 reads CASSSQLAGGQETQYF. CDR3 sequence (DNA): TGCGCCAGCAGCTCCCAACTAGCGGGGGGGCAAGAGACCCAGTACTTC.